These 4 T cell receptor beta chains share one sample of origin, sequenced in a study of PD-L1 blockade in urothelial cancer. The assay was immunoSEQ multiplex PCR, and TCRdb's table has in-frame clones only and misses some. The table records about 81,000 clones, over 90% of them present only once. The material sequenced was PBMCs, taken around atezolizumab (anti-PD-L1) treatment. These receptors all come from a man aged 55 to 70 with urothelial cancer.

The V call is TRBV29-1, the J call TRBJ2-6, with 8 bases aligning to TRBD1. V shed 6 bases, J shed 2 bases, and the junction held 3 bases outside the gene matches. This CDR3 has 14 amino acids. Germline V gene data show CDR1 as SQVTM and CDR2 as ANQGSEA. The CDR3 nucleotides read TGCAGCGTCGAACAGGGGGCTGGGGCCAACGTCCTGACTTTC. Its protein is CSVEQGAGANVLTF.

This rearrangement joins TRBV5-6 to TRBJ2-2; D possibly corresponds to TRBD1 (6 bases). Germline CDR1 is SGHDT and CDR2 is YYEEEE. CDR3 length equals 18 residues. Trimming left V 3 bases short and J 2 bases short, with 20 bases between. CDR3 nucleotides: TGTGCCAGCAGCTCGTGGGGGAACAGGGTCGCCAACACCGGGGAGCTGTTTTTT. Its translation is CASSSWGNRVANTGELFF.

This chain connects TRBV5-4 to TRBJ1-6; D gene uncertain. Trimming removed 0 bases at V and 6 bases at J, with 7 bases between. This CDR3 is 14 amino acids long. Germline-derived CDR1 and CDR2 are SGHNT and YYREEE (reference sequence). CDR3: CASSLGYGNSPLHF. CDR3 in DNA: TGTGCCAGCAGCTTGGGATACGGTAATTCACCCCTCCACTTT. The variable domain in full, with the rest retrieved from reference TRBV5-4 and TRBJ1-6, is ETGVTQSPTHLIKTRGQQVTLRCSSQSGHNTVSWYQQALGQGPQFIFQYYREEENGRGNFPPRFSGLQFPNYSSELNVNALELDDSALYLCASSLGYGNSPLHFGNGTRLTVT.

The genes are TRBV5-1 and TRBJ2-1, with TRBD1 matching over 8 bases. The trim removed 4 bases at V and 7 bases at J, leaving 7 bases unmatched. Germline CDR1 is SGHRS and CDR2 is YFSETQ. CDR3 length equals 14 residues. The CDR3 DNA sequence: TGCGCCAGCAGCCTAGGACAGGGAAATAATGAGCAGTTCTTC. Its translation is CASSLGQGNNEQFF.